Following are 7 T cell receptor beta chains from one sample sequenced in a study of CXCR3-negative and CXCR3-positive naive CD8 T cells. General study points: CXCR3-positive naive cells carried more hydrophobic TRB CDR3s than CXCR3-negative ones.

Antigens for these TCRs are unknown. The authors made the TRB cDNA libraries by 5' RACE using UMI labels. TCRdb re-analyzed the 5' RACE reads; it lists each CDR3 protein once, without DNA. The sample yields tens of thousands of distinct CDR3 sequences, of which the top ten take up roughly 0.5%. The sequenced sample consisted of naive CXCR3+ CD8+ T cells from blood. The subset here: CD45RO-CCR7+CD27+CD95- naive CD8+ T cells expressing CXCR3 (TNR3+). The receptors were sampled from a human donor in good health. Some clones in this sample may be carry-over from other donors' samples.

The V and J genes are TRBV6-5 and TRBJ1-5; TCRdb's D call, TRBD1, is unchecked because there is no DNA. CDR1 is MNHEY, CDR2 SVGAGI, per germline. CDR3 length: 15 residues. This CDR3 is CASSYGTGLNQPQHF.

V and J are TRBV29-1 and TRBJ1-4. This CDR3 region has 13 residues. Looked up from germline, CDR1 is SQVTM and CDR2 is ANQGSEA. The chain's CDR3 is CSVEFGGVEKLFF. The entire variable domain, with the rest obtained from reference TRBV29-1 and TRBJ1-4, is as follows: SAVISQKPSRDICQRGTSLTIQCQVDSQVTMMFWYRQQPGQSLTLIATANQGSEATYESGFVIDKFPISRPNLTFSTLTVSNMSPEDSSIYLCSVEFGGVEKLFFGSGTQLSVL.

This chain uses TRBV4-2 with TRBJ1-3; TCRdb lists TRBD1, though no DNA is available to test this call. This CDR3 is built from 16 residues. Germline values: CDR1 LGHNA, CDR2 YNFKEQ. This chain's CDR3 is CASSQVGDRSGNTIYF.

CDR3 region: CASSPSWAKNIQYF. The chain carries TRBV7-6 and TRBJ2-4. The CDR3 consists of 14 residues. CDR1 is SGHVS, CDR2 FNYEAQ, per germline. Looking up the rest from reference TRBV7-6 and TRBJ2-4 gives the full variable domain: GAGVSQSPRYKVTKRGQDVALRCDPISGHVSLYWYRQALGQGPEFLTYFNYEAQQDKSGLPNDRFSAERPEGSISTLTIQRTEQRDSAMYRCASSPSWAKNIQYFGAGTRLSVL.

V usage is TRBV10-1 and J usage is TRBJ2-3; TCRdb indicates TRBD1, and absent DNA this call remains unverified. Per the germline V gene, CDR1 is WNHNN and CDR2 is SYGVQD (reference sequence). This CDR3 spans 15 amino acids. This chain's CDR3 is CASSESWGEADTQYF.

The chain combines TRBV7-2 with TRBJ2-7; TCRdb calls TRBD1, which cannot be checked without DNA. The CDR3 sequence is 15 residues long. In germline, CDR1 is SGHTA, CDR2 FQGNSA. The CDR3: CASSQGGTGFTEQYF.

The chain combines TRBV25-1 with TRBJ2-2; TCRdb outputs TRBD1, but without DNA this stays unchecked. CDR1 and CDR2 from the germline V gene are MGHDK and SYGVNS. The CDR3 is 14 residues long. CDR3: CASSEQGVGGELFF.